The T cell receptor (beta chain) described here comes from a study of blood T cell repertoires in COVID-19. The wider study: Whether acute or convalescent, the COVID-19 samples came from the United States, Italy and Spain.

Authors' data handling: Estimated nucleated cell counts came from reference gene primer amplification. TCRdb keeps only in-frame clones here, not all; method: immunoSEQ multiplex PCR. D and trimming come from the DNA, and the V and J calls and clone size come from that table. The sample consists of over 250,000 clones, roughly nine tenths of them appearing once. Enrolment of Seattle patients took place during active infection, and they were followed longitudinally. The CDR3 totals 16 residues. From germline, CDR1 is SGHDN and CDR2 FVKESK. V lost 1 base, J lost 10 bases, and 17 bases lay in between. This TCR was recovered from a woman aged 25 to 39 with COVID-19, enrolled during active disease. The specimen sequenced was peripheral blood. V usage is TRBV14 and J usage is TRBJ1-6; possible D gene TRBD1, 5 bases. This CDR3 reads CASSQAHPGEGSPLHF. The CDR3 bases are TGTGCCAGCAGCCAAGCTCATCCGGGGGAGGGATCACCCCTCCACTTT.